This TCR beta chain stems from a study of cytomegalovirus exposure and HLA in healthy donors. The study, taken as a whole, reports: Sequencing depth roughly uniform across donors was assumed in presence/absence analyses.

The trim removed 7 bases at V and 5 bases at J, leaving 5 bases unmatched. This CDR3 has 13 residues. Germline V gene sequence: CDR1 ENHRY, CDR2 SYGVKD. The study ran its PCR with 60 Vbeta and 13 Jbeta primers. Here immunoSEQ multiplex PCR was the method, and the copy in TCRdb shows in-frame clones only, minus some. The sample includes around 46,000 clones. A note on this clone: Its antigen is still unknown.

This sequence originates from a woman aged 40 to 50 in good health and CMV-seronegative. The chain joins TRBV10-3 to TRBJ2-1; 7 nucleotides match TRBD1. Material for sequencing was PBMCs. CDR3: CAITLTGDNEQFF. CDR3 coding DNA: TGTGCCATCACCCTTACAGGGGACAATGAGCAGTTCTTC.